The 18 T cell receptor beta chains reported below all come from one sample, sequenced in a study of post-analysis software for immune sequencing data. Study-level results: In patients, five TRBV segments were more frequent than in controls, with TRBV5-6, TRBV5-1 and TRBV20-1 among them.

cDNA libraries of TCR beta carried unique molecular identifiers. TCRdb reanalysed the PCR reads using MiXCR and keeps one entry per CDR3 protein. The sample lists hundreds of thousands of distinct CDR3 sequences, roughly 30% occurring once. For these receptors, no antigen is known. Sequenced input: blood. The receptors derive from a girl aged 10 to 17 with multiple sclerosis.

The rearrangement links TRBV4-2 to TRBJ2-5, with 10 bases lining up with TRBD1. This CDR3 is built from 16 residues. V trimming: 5 bases; J trimming: 3 bases; junction bases outside the gene matches: 9. Germline V gene data show CDR1 as LGHNA and CDR2 as YNFKEQ. CDR3 nucleotide sequence: TGTGCCAGCAGCGACCGGGACAGGGGATCGGAAGAGACCCAGTACTTC. This encodes CASSDRDRGSEETQYF.

The chain has TRBV12-3 or TRBV12-4 and TRBJ1-1, with 9 bases lining up with TRBD1. The CDR3 sequence is 15 residues long. Trimming removed 7 bases from V and 3 bases from J; junction bases left unmatched: 9. CDR3: CASTPGQGYYTEAFF. The DNA of the CDR3 is TGTGCCAGCACCCCGGGACAGGGATATTACACTGAAGCTTTCTTT.

The genes are TRBV10-3 and TRBJ1-2; TRBD1 agrees at 7 bases. Unmatched junction bases numbered 8, after V lost 6 bases and J lost 4 bases. CDR3 size: 14 residues. CDR1 is ENHRY, CDR2 SYGVKD, per germline. The CDR3 region has the DNA TGTGCCATCAGAAGTGGGACAGCTAGCTATGGCTACACCTTC. Translated: CAIRSGTASYGYTF.

This clonotype has just a few counts. The chain employs TRBV6-2 or TRBV6-3 and TRBJ2-7, with TRBD2 matching 11 bases. CDR1 is MNHEY and CDR2 is SVGEGT in the germline V gene. This CDR3 region has 18 residues. V lost 6 bases to trimming and J lost 2 bases; unmatched junction nucleotides: 15. CDR3 protein: CASSRRLAGRYFTYEQYF. For the CDR3, the DNA is TGTGCCAGCAGCCGTAGACTAGCGGGACGCTACTTCACCTACGAGCAGTACTTC.

This clonotype appeared once. One end of the junction does not line up with germline, which may come from a read error. This chain uses TRBV12-3 or TRBV12-4 with TRBJ2-2; a weak D match, TRBD2 (7 bases). The CDR3 is made up of 15 amino acids. The CDR3 protein is CASSLRGGPGGERFF. In nucleotides, the CDR3 is TGTGCCAGCAGTTTAAGGGGGGGGCCCGGCGGGGAGCGGTTTTTT.

The chain uses TRBV2 and TRBJ2-5, with 11 bases identical to TRBD1. V shed 8 bases and J 5 bases; nucleotides not matched to a gene: 4. This CDR3 contains 13 residues. Germline V gene data show CDR1 as SNHLY and CDR2 as FYNNEI. CDR3 protein: CASRTGGDETQYF. The DNA for the CDR3 is TGTGCCAGCCGGACAGGGGGCGACGAGACCCAGTACTTC. The full variable domain, its missing parts supplied by reference TRBV2 and TRBJ2-5, is EPEVTQTPSHQVTQMGQEVILRCVPISNHLYFYWYRQILGQKVEFLVSFYNNEISEKSEIFDDQFSVERPDGSNFTLKIRSTKLEDSAMYFCASRTGGDETQYFGPGTRLLVL.

This sequence joins TRBV7-2 and TRBJ2-1, with TRBD2 matching 8 bases. The V gene's germline CDR1 is SGHTA and CDR2 FQGNSA. This CDR3 is built from 16 residues. The V gene end was trimmed by 3 bases and the J gene end by 5 bases; junction bases not matched to a gene: 9. The CDR3 reads CASSFGGGQVDNEQFF. The CDR3 nucleotides are TGTGCCAGCAGCTTCGGGGGGGGCCAGGTCGACAATGAGCAGTTCTTC.

V gene TRBV27 combines with J gene TRBJ2-5; D is ambiguous. From germline, CDR1 is MNHEY and CDR2 SMNVEV (reference sequence). This CDR3 is 15 amino acids long. Trimming stripped 8 bases from V and 2 bases from J, with 18 bases between. This CDR3 is CASGKRAPNQETQYF. CDR3 in DNA: TGTGCCAGCGGTAAACGAGCGCCGAATCAAGAGACCCAGTACTTC.

This clonotype has only a few counts. V usage is TRBV5-1 and J usage is TRBJ2-1, with D tentatively TRBD2 (5 bases). CDR3 length: 14 amino acids. The V gene's germline CDR1 is SGHRS and CDR2 YFSETQ. The V end was cut by 6 bases, the J end by 5 bases, with 15 bases between. For the CDR3, the DNA is TGCGCCAGCAAGGACTCCTGGGCGAACAATGAGCAGTTCTTC. Translating it yields CASKDSWANNEQFF.

This chain uses TRBV20-1 with TRBJ1-4; D might be TRBD1 (5 bases). CDR3 size: 13 residues. Deletions cut 3 bases from V and 7 bases from J, with 12 bases between. CDR1 is DFQATT, CDR2 SNEGSKA, per germline (reference sequence). The CDR3 sequence: CSARAGGGEKLFF. The CDR3 nucleotides read TGCAGTGCTAGGGCGGGGGGTGGTGAAAAACTGTTTTTT.

This clonotype occurred a few times. The chain combines TRBV6-6 with TRBJ2-5; 7 nucleotides match TRBD1. Germline values: CDR1 MNHNY, CDR2 SVGAGI (reference sequence). The trim removed 0 bases at V and 5 bases at J, leaving 12 bases unmatched. The CDR3 has 17 residues. This CDR3 is CASSYSVGVRGWETQYF. The CDR3 DNA reads as TGTGCCAGCAGTTACTCAGTAGGAGTCAGGGGGTGGGAGACCCAGTACTTC.

The chain combines TRBV2 with TRBJ2-1; possible D gene TRBD2, 5 bases. Between the trimmed V and J ends, which lost 7 bases and 8 bases, there was a span of 9 bases. Germline CDR1 is SNHLY and CDR2 is FYNNEI. The CDR3 has 11 residues. The CDR3: CASIRGDEQFF. The CDR3, as DNA: TGTGCCAGCATCCGGGGAGATGAGCAGTTCTTC. The variable domain in full, with the rest retrieved from reference TRBV2 and TRBJ2-1, is EPEVTQTPSHQVTQMGQEVILRCVPISNHLYFYWYRQILGQKVEFLVSFYNNEISEKSEIFDDQFSVERPDGSNFTLKIRSTKLEDSAMYFCASIRGDEQFFGPGTRLTVL.

This sequence joins TRBV20-1 and TRBJ2-1; 8 bases are a match to TRBD2. The CDR3 extends over 15 amino acids. The germline gives CDR1 DFQATT, CDR2 SNEGSKA (reference sequence). The junction had 5 bases not matched to a gene; V was cut back by 0 bases and J by 4 bases. CDR3 nucleotide sequence: TGCAGTGCTAGAGACCCACTAGCGGCGTACAATGAGCAGTTCTTC. It translates to CSARDPLAAYNEQFF.

The V gene is TRBV25-1, the J gene TRBJ2-7; TRBD2 agrees at 8 bases. J was trimmed by 7 bases and V by 6 bases; bases with no gene match: 8. The CDR3 runs to 13 residues. The germline CDR1 and CDR2 sequences are MGHDK and SYGVNS. The CDR3 sequence: CASREAGVYEQYF. In DNA, the CDR3 is TGTGCCAGCAGAGAAGCGGGGGTCTATGAGCAGTACTTC.

The genes are TRBV6-1 and TRBJ1-6; TRBD1 might be the D (6 bases). Trimming cost V 7 bases and J 10 bases, with 20 bases left between them. The CDR3 covers 15 residues. Germline V gives CDR1 MNHNS, CDR2 SASEGT. The CDR3 DNA sequence: TGTGCCAGCATCGACCGGGACACCCGACGGTCACCCCTCCACTTT. Its translation is CASIDRDTRRSPLHF.

This clonotype was observed a handful of times. The J gene is TRBJ2-5, the V gene TRBV28, with D perhaps TRBD1 (5 bases). Germline V gene lookup returns CDR1 MDHEN and CDR2 SYDVKM. The CDR3 is made up of 14 amino acids. Trimming cost V 3 bases and J 3 bases, with 11 bases left between them. CDR3: CASSFRQTEETQYF. CDR3 DNA: TGTGCCAGCAGTTTCCGACAGACCGAAGAGACCCAGTACTTC. Full variable domain (remainder filled in from reference TRBV28 and TRBJ2-5): DVKVTQSSRYLVKRTGEKVFLECVQDMDHENMFWYRQDPGLGLRLIYFSYDVKMKEKGDIPEGYSVSREKKERFSLILESASTNQTSMYLCASSFRQTEETQYFGPGTRLLVL.

The chain uses TRBV13 and TRBJ1-5; tentative D call: TRBD1 (5 bases). Germline CDR1 is PRHDT and CDR2 is FYEKMQ (reference sequence). V lost 5 bases to trimming and J lost 6 bases, with 17 bases between them. This CDR3 comprises 15 residues. The CDR3 nucleotides read TGTGCCAGCAGCGTACGGGGGACCCTACTTCAGCCCCAGCATTTT. Translation: CASSVRGTLLQPQHF.

This rearrangement joins TRBV6-4 to TRBJ1-1, with TRBD1 as a possible D gene (5 bases). V was shortened by 8 bases and J by 1 base, with 17 bases between the two germline ends. Germline CDR1 MRHNA, CDR2 SNTAGT. CDR3 length equals 15 residues. This CDR3 is CASRTRARKNTEAFF. The CDR3 bases are TGTGCCAGCCGAACCAGGGCGAGGAAGAACACTGAAGCTTTCTTT.